The present entry profiles one T cell receptor beta chain with its context. Repertoires were generated with immunoSEQ multiplex PCR, while TCRdb's copy carries only in-frame clones and drops some. This sample carries over 200,000 clones, less than 90% of them seen once, and the ten largest clones take roughly 0.69%. These data belong to a study of blood T cell repertoires in COVID-19. V gave up 4 bases and J gave up 1 base; unmatched junction bases: 3. CDR1 is LNHDA and CDR2 is SQIVND in the germline V gene (reference sequence). The CDR3 extends over 14 amino acids. The chain carries TRBV19 and TRBJ1-2; 7 bases match TRBD1. Sequencing input: peripheral blood. This clonotype was sampled from a man aged 40-55 years with acute or convalescent COVID-19. CDR3 sequence: CASSRQGGNYGYTF. The CDR3 nucleotides are TGTGCCAGTAGTAGACAGGGTGGTAACTATGGCTACACCTTC.